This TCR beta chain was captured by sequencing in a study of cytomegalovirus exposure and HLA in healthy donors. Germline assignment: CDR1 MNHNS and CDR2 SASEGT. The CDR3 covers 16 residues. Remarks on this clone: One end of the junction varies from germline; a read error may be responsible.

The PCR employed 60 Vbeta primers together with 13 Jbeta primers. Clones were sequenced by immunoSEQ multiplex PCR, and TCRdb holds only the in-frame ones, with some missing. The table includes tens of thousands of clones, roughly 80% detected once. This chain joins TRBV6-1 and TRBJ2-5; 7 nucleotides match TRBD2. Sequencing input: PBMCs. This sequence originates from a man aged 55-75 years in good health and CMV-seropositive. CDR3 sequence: CASSEGLAALQGTQYF. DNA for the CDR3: TGTGCCAGCAGTGAAGGGCTAGCGGCGTTACAAGGGACCCAGTACTTC.